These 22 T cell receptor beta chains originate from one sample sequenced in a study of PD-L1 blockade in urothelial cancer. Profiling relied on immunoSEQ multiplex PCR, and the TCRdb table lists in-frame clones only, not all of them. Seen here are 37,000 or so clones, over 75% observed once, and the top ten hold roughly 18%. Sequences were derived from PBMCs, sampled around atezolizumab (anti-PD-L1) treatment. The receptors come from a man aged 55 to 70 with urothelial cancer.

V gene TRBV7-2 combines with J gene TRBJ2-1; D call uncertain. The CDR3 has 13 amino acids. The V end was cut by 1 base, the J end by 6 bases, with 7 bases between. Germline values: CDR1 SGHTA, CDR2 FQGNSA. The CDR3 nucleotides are TGTGCCAGCAGCTTAGGGCCTTCCAATGAGCAGTTCTTC. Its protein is CASSLGPSNEQFF.

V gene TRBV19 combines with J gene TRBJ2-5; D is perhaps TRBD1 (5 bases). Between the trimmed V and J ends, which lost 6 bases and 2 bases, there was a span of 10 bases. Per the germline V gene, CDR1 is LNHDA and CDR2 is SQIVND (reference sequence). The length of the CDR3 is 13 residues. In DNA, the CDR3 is TGTGCCAGTAGCGACCAGGGTCAAGAGACCCAGTACTTC. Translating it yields CASSDQGQETQYF. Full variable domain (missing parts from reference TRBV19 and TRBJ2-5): DGGITQSPKYLFRKEGQNVTLSCEQNLNHDAMYWYRQDPGQGLRLIYYSQIVNDFQKGDIAEGYSVSREKKESFPLTVTSAQKNPTAFYLCASSDQGQETQYFGPGTRLLVL.

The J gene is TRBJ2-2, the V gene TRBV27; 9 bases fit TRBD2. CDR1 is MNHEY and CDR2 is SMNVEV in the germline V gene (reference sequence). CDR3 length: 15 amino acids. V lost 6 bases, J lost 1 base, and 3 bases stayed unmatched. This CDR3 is CASSLLAGNTGELFF. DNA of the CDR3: TGTGCCAGCAGCCTACTAGCGGGGAACACCGGGGAGCTGTTTTTT.

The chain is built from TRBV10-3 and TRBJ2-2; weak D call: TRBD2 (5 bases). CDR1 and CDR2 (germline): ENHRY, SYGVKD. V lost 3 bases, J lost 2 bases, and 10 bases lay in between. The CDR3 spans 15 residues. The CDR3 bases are TGTGCCATCAGTGAAACCCTAGCTAACACCGGGGAGCTGTTTTTT. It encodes CAISETLANTGELFF.

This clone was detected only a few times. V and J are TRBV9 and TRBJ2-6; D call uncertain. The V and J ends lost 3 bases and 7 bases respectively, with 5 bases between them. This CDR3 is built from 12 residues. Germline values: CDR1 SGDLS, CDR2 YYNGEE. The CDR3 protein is CASSALANVLTF. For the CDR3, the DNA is TGTGCCAGCAGCGCACTAGCCAACGTCCTGACTTTC.

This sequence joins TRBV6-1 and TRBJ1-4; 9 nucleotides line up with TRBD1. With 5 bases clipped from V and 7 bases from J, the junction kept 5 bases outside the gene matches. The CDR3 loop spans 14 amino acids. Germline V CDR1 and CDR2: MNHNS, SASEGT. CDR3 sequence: CASSWDREGEKLFF. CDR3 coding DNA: TGTGCCAGCAGTTGGGACAGGGAAGGTGAAAAACTGTTTTTT.

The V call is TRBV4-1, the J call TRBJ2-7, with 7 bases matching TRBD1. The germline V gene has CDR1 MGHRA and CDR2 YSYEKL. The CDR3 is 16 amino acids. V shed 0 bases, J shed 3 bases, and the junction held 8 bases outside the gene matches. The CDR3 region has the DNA TGCGCCAGCAGCCAAGATTTGGTCACAGGGGACTACGAGCAGTACTTC. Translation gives CASSQDLVTGDYEQYF.

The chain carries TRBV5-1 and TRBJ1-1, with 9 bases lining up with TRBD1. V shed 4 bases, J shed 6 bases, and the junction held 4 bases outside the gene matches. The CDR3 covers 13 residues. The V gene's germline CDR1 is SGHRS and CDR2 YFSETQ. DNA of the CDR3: TGCGCCAGCAGCATGGGACAGGGAGCTGAAGCTTTCTTT. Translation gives CASSMGQGAEAFF.

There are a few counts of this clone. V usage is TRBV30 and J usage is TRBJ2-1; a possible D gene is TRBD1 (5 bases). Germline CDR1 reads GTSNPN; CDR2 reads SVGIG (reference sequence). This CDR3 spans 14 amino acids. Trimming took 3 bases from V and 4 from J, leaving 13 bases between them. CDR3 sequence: CAWSRRASYNEQFF. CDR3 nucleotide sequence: TGTGCCTGGAGCCGCAGGGCTTCGTACAATGAGCAGTTCTTC.

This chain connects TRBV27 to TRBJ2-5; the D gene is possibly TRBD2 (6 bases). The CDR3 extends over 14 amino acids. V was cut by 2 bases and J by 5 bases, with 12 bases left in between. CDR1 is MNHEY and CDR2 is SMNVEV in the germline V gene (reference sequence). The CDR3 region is CASSLRAGLETQYF. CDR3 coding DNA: TGTGCCAGCAGTTTAAGGGCGGGATTGGAGACCCAGTACTTC.

The CDR3 spells CASSITGASTDTQYF. For the CDR3, the DNA is TGTGCCAGCAGCATTACAGGGGCTAGCACAGATACGCAGTATTTT. The chain joins TRBV7-3 to TRBJ2-3, with 7 bases that match TRBD1. The CDR3 loop spans 15 amino acids. The trim removed 5 bases at V and 0 bases at J, leaving 5 bases unmatched. CDR1 SGHTA and CDR2 FQGTGA come from the germline V gene. Full variable domain (missing parts from reference TRBV7-3 and TRBJ2-3): GAGVSQTPSNKVTEKGKYVELRCDPISGHTALYWYRQSLGQGPEFLIYFQGTGAADDSGLPNDRFFAVRPEGSVSTLKIQRTERGDSAVYLCASSITGASTDTQYFGPGTRLTVL.

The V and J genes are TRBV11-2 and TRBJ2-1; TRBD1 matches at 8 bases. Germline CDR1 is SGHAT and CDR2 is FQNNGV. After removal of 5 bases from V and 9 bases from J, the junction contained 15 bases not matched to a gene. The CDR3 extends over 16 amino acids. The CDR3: CASSTNRGQAGGEQFF. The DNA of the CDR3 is TGTGCCAGCAGCACAAATAGGGGACAGGCCGGAGGTGAGCAGTTCTTC.

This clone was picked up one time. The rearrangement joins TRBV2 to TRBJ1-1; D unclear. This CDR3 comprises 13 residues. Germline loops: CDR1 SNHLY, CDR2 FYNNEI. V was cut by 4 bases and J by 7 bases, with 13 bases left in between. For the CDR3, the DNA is TGTGCCAGCAGTGGAAGTTTCCGACATGAAGCTTTCTTT. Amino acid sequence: CASSGSFRHEAFF. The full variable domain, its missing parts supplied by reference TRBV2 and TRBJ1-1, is EPEVTQTPSHQVTQMGQEVILRCVPISNHLYFYWYRQILGQKVEFLVSFYNNEISEKSEIFDDQFSVERPDGSNFTLKIRSTKLEDSAMYFCASSGSFRHEAFFGQGTRLTVV.

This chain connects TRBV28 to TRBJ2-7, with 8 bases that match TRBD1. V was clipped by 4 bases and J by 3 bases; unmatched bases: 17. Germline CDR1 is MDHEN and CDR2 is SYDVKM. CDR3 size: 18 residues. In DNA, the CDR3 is TGTGCCAGCAGTTCCAAGCTCGGGACAGGTAACTGGGTCTACGAGCAGTACTTC. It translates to CASSSKLGTGNWVYEQYF.

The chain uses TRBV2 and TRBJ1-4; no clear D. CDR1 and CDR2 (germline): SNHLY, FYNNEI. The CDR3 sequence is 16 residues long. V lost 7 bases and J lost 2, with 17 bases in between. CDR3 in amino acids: CASTPRVGETNEKLFF. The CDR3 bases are TGTGCCAGCACCCCCCGGGTCGGGGAGACTAATGAAAAACTGTTTTTT. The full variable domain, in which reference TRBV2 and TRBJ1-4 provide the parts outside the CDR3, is EPEVTQTPSHQVTQMGQEVILRCVPISNHLYFYWYRQILGQKVEFLVSFYNNEISEKSEIFDDQFSVERPDGSNFTLKIRSTKLEDSAMYFCASTPRVGETNEKLFFGSGTQLSVL.

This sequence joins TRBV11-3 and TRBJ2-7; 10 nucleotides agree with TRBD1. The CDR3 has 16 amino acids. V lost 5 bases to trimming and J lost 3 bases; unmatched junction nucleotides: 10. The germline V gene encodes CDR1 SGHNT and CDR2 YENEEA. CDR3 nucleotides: TGTGCCAGCAGCAAGAACGGAGGGACAGGGGTCTACGAGCAGTACTTC. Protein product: CASSKNGGTGVYEQYF.

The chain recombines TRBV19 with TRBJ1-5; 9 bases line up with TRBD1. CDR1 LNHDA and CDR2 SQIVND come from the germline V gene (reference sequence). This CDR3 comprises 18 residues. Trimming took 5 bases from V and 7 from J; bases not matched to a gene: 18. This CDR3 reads CASSVQWTGVLLGQPQHF. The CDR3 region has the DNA TGTGCCAGTAGTGTCCAATGGACAGGGGTATTACTGGGGCAGCCCCAGCATTTT. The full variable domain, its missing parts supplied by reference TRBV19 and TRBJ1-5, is DGGITQSPKYLFRKEGQNVTLSCEQNLNHDAMYWYRQDPGQGLRLIYYSQIVNDFQKGDIAEGYSVSREKKESFPLTVTSAQKNPTAFYLCASSVQWTGVLLGQPQHFGDGTRLSIL.

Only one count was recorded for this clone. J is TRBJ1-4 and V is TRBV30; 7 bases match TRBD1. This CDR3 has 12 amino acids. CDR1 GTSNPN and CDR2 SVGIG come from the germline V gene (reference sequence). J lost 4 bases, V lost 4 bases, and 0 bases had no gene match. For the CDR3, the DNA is TGTGCCTGGAACAGGGGTAATGAAAAACTGTTTTTT. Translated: CAWNRGNEKLFF.

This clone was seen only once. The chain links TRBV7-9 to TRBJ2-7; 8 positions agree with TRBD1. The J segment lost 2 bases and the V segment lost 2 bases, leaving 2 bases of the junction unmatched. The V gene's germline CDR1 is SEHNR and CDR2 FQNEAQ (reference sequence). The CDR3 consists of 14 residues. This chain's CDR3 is CASSLRDRPYEQYF. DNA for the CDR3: TGTGCCAGCAGCTTAAGGGACAGGCCCTACGAGCAGTACTTC.

Written as DNA, the CDR3 is TGTGCCAGCACTTCCCGGGGGGTAACTAATGAAAAACTGTTTTTT. Translating it yields CASTSRGVTNEKLFF. This chain uses TRBV28 with TRBJ1-4; tentative D call: TRBD1 (5 bases). In germline, CDR1 is MDHEN, CDR2 SYDVKM. This CDR3 comprises 15 residues. Trimming removed 7 bases at V and 1 base at J, with 13 bases between.

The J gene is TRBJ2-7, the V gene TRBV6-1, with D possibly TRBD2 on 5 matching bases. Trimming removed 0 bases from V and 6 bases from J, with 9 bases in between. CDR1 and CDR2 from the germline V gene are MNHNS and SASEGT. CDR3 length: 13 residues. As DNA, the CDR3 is TGTGCCAGCAGTGAAGCGCAACTAGGCGAGCAGTACTTC. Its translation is CASSEAQLGEQYF.

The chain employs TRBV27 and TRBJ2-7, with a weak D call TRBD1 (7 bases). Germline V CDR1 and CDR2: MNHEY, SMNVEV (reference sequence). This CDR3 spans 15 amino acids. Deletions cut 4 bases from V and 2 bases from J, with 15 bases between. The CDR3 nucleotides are TGTGCCAGCAGTTCCCCCAGGGGGGCCACCTACGAGCAGTACTTC. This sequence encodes CASSSPRGATYEQYF.